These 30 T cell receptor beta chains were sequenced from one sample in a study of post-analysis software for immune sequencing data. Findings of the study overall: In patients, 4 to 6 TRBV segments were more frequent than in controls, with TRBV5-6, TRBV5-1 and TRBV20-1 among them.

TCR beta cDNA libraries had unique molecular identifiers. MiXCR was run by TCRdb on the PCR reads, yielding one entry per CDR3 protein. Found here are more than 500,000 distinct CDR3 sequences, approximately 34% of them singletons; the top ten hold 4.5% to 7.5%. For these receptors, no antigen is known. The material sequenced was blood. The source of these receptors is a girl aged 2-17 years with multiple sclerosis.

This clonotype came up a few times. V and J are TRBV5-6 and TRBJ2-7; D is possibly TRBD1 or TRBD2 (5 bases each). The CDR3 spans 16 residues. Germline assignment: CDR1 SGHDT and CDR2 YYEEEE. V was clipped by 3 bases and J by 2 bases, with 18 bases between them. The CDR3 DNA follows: TGTGCCAGCAGCTCCACCCCCGGGACGGCAACCTACGAGCAGTACTTC. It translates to CASSSTPGTATYEQYF.

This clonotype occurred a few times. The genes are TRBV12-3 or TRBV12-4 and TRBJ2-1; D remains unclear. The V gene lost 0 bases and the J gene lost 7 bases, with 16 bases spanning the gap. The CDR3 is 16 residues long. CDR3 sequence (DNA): TGTGCCAGCAGTTTAGCCGGCGTGGGCTTGCAGAATGAGCAGTTCTTC. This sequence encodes CASSLAGVGLQNEQFF.

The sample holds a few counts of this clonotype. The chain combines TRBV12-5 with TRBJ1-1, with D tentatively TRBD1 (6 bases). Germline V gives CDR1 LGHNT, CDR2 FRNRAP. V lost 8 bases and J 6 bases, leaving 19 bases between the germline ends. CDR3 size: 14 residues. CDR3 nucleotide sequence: TGTGCTAGTAAGTTGCGGGACACCGAGTCTGAAGCTTTCTTT. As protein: CASKLRDTESEAFF.

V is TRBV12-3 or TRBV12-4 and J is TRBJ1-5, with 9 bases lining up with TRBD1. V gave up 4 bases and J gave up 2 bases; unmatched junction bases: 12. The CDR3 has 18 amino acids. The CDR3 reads CASSSQDRGGFGNQPQHF. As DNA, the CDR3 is TGTGCCAGCAGTTCCCAGGACAGGGGTGGGTTTGGCAATCAGCCCCAGCATTTT.

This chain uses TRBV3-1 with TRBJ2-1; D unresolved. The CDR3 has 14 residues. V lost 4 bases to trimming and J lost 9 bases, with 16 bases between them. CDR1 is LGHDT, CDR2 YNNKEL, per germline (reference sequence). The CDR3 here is CASSLLSHLTEQFF. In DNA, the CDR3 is TGTGCCAGCAGCCTTCTCAGTCACCTAACTGAGCAGTTCTTC.

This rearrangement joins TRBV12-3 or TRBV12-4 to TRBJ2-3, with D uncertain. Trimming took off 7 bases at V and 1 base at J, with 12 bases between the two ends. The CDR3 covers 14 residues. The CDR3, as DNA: TGTGCCAGCACGTTCAACTGGGGCACAGATACGCAGTATTTT. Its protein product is CASTFNWGTDTQYF.

The CDR3 is CASSYPGKNEQYF. The CDR3 DNA reads TGTGCCAGCAGTTACCCGGGGAAAAACGAGCAGTACTTC. The V and J genes are TRBV6-5 and TRBJ2-7; D is perhaps TRBD2 (5 bases). The germline V and J ends were trimmed by 2 bases and 5 bases, with 10 bases remaining between them. The CDR3 spans 13 residues. From germline, CDR1 is MNHEY and CDR2 SVGAGI.

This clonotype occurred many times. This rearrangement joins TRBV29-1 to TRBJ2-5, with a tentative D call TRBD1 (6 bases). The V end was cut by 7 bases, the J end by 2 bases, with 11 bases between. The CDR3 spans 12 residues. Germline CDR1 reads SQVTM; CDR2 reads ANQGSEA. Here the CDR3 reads CSAQGLQETQYF. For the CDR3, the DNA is TGCAGCGCCCAGGGGCTTCAAGAGACCCAGTACTTC.

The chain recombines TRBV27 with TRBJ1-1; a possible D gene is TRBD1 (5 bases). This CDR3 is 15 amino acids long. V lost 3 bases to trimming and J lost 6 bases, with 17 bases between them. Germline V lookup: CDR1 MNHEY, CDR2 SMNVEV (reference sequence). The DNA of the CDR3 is TGTGCCAGCAGTTTGAGGGAATGGGGGATCGCTGAAGCTTTCTTT. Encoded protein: CASSLREWGIAEAFF.

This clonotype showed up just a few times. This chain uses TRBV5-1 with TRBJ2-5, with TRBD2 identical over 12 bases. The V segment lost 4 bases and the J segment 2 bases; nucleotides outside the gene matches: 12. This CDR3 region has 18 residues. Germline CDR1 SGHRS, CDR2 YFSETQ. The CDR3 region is CASSRLGLAGLLQETQYF. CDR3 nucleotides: TGCGCCAGCAGCCGACTAGGACTAGCGGGGCTTCTACAAGAGACCCAGTACTTC.

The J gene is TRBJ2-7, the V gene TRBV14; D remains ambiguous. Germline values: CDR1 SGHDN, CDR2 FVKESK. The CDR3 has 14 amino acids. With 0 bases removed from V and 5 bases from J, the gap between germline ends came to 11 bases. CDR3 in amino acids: CASSQDTPLDEQYF. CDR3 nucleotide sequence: TGTGCCAGCAGCCAAGATACCCCGTTGGACGAGCAGTACTTC.

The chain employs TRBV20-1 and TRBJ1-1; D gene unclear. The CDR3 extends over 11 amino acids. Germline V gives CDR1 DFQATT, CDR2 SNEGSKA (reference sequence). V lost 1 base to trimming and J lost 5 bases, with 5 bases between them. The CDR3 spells CSARGQTEAFF. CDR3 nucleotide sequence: TGCAGTGCTAGAGGGCAAACTGAAGCTTTCTTT.

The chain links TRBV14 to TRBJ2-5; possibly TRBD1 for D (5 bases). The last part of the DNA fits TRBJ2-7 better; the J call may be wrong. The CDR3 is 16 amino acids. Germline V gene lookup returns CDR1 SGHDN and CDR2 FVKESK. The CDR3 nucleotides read TGTGCCAGCAGCCCCGTTCAGGGAAACAGGTACTACGAGCAGTACTTC. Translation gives CASSPVQGNRYYEQYF.

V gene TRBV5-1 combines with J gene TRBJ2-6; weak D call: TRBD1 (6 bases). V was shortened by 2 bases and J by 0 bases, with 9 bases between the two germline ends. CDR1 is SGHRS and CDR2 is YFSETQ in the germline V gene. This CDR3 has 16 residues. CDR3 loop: CASSLRTVSGANVLTF. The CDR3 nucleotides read TGCGCCAGCAGCTTAAGGACAGTCTCTGGGGCCAACGTCCTGACTTTC.

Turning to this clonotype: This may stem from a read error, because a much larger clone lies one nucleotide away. The CDR3 region has the DNA TGCAGCGTTGGTAGGACAGAAGAGACCCGGTACTTC. Translating it yields CSVGRTEETRYF. The gene calls are TRBV29-1 and TRBJ2-5; D possibly corresponds to TRBD1 (6 bases). Germline V gene lookup returns CDR1 SQVTM and CDR2 ANQGSEA. The CDR3 spans 12 residues.

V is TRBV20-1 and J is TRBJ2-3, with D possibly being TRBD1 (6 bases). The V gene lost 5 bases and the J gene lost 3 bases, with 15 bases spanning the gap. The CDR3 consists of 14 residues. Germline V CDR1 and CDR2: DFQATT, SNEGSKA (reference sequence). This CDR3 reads CSARDLRGTDTQYF. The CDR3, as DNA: TGCAGTGCTCGGGACCTAAGGGGGACAGATACGCAGTATTTT.

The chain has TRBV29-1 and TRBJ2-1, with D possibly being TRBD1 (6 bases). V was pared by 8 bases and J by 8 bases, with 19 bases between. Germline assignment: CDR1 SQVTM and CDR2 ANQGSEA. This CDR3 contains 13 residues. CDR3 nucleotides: TGCAGCCTGCAGGGGCCGGACAGCTATGAGCAGTTCTTC. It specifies CSLQGPDSYEQFF.

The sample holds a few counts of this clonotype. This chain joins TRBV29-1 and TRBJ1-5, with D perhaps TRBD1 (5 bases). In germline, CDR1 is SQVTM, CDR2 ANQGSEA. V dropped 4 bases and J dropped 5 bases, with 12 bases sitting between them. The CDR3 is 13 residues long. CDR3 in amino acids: CSVALEGDQPQHF. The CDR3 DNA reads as TGCAGCGTTGCCCTTGAAGGGGATCAGCCCCAGCATTTT.

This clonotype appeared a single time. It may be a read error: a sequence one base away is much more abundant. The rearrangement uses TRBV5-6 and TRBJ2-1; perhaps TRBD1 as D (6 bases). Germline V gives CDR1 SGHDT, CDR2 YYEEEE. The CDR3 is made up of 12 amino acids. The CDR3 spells CASSRDTNGQFF. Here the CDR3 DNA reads TGTGCCAGCAGCCGGGACACCAATGGGCAGTTCTTC.

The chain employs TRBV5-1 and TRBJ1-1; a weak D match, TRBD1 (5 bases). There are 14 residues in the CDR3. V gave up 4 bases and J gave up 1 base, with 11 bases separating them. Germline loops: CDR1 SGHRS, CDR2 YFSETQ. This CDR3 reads CASSPGLPNTEAFF. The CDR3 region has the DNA TGCGCCAGCAGCCCGGGACTGCCGAACACTGAAGCTTTCTTT.

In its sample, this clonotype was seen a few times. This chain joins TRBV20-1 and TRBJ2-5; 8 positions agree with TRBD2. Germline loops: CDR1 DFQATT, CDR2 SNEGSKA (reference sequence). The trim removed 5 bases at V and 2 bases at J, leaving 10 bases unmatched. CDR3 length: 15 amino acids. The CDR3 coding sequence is TGCAGTGCTGAGGCGGGCGGGGGGACTCAAGAGACCCAGTACTTC. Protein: CSAEAGGGTQETQYF.

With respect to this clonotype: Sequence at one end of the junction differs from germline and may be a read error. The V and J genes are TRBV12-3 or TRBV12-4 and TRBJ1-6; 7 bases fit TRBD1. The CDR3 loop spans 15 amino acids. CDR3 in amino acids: CASSAQGSYNSPLHF. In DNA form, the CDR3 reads TGTGCCAGCAGTGCACAGGGGTCCTATAATTCACCCCTCCATTTT.

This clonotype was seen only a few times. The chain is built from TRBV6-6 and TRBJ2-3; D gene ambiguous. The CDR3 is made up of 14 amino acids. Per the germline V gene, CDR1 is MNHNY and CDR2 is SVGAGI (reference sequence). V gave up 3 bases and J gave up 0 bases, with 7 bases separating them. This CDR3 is CASSYLASTDTQYF. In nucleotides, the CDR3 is TGTGCCAGCAGTTATCTGGCTAGCACAGATACGCAGTATTTT.

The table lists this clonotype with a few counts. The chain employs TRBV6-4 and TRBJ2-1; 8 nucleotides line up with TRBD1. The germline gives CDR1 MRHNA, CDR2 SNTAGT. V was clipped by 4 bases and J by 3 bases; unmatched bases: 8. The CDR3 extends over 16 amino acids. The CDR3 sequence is CASSALWTGNYNEQFF. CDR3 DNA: TGTGCCAGCAGTGCACTATGGACAGGGAACTACAATGAGCAGTTCTTC.

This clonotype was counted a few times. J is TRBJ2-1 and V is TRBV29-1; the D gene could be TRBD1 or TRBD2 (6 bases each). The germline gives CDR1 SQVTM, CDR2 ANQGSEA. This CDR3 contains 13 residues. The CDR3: CGASGGLYNEQFF. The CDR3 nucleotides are TGCGGCGCCTCCGGGGGCCTATACAATGAGCAGTTCTTC.

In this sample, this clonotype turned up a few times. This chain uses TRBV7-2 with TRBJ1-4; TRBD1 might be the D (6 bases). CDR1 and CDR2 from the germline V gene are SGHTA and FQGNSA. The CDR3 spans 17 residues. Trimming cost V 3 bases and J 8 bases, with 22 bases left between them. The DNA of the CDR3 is TGTGCCAGCAGCTTGAGACCGGGACATCTCTACGGGGAAAAACTGTTTTTT. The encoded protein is CASSLRPGHLYGEKLFF. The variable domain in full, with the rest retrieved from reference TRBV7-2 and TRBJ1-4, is GAGVSQSPSNKVTEKGKDVELRCDPISGHTALYWYRQSLGQGLEFLIYFQGNSAPDKSGLPSDRFSAERTGGSVSTLTIQRTQQEDSAVYLCASSLRPGHLYGEKLFFGSGTQLSVL.

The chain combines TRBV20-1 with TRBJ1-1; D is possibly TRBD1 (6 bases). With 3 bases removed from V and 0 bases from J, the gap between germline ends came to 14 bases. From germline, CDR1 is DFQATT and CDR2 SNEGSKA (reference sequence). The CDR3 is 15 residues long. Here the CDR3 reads CSASHAAGVNTEAFF. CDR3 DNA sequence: TGCAGTGCTAGTCACGCGGCAGGGGTGAACACTGAAGCTTTCTTT.

The DNA of the CDR3 is TGTGCCAGCAGCTATTGGGACAGTTCTGGAAACACCATATATTTT. This encodes CASSYWDSSGNTIYF. The chain recombines TRBV7-9 with TRBJ1-3; 7 bases line up with TRBD1. The germline V gene has CDR1 SEHNR and CDR2 FQNEAQ (reference sequence). The CDR3 consists of 15 residues. V trimming: 4 bases; J trimming: 1 base; junction bases outside the gene matches: 4. Supplemented by reference TRBV7-9 and TRBJ1-3, the full variable domain reads DTGVSQNPRHKITKRGQNVTFRCDPISEHNRLYWYRQTLGQGPEFLTYFQNEAQLEKSRLLSDRFSAERPKGSFSTLEIQRTEQGDSAMYLCASSYWDSSGNTIYFGEGSWLTVV.

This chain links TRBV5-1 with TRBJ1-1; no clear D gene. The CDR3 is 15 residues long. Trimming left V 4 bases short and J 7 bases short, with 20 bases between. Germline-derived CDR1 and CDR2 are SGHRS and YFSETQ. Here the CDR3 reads CASSLVVGRQSEAFF. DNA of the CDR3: TGCGCCAGCAGCCTCGTAGTAGGGCGTCAGAGTGAAGCTTTCTTT. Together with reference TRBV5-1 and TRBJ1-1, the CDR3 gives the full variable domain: KAGVTQTPRYLIKTRGQQVTLSCSPISGHRSVSWYQQTPGQGLQFLFEYFSETQRNKGNFPGRFSGRQFSNSRSEMNVSTLELGDSALYLCASSLVVGRQSEAFFGQGTRLTVV.

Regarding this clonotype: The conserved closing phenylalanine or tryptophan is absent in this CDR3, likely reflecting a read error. The CDR3 DNA follows: TGTGCCAGCAGTGTTATACTCTCCAACTATGGCTACACCTGC. Its translation: CASSVILSNYGYTC. The chain recombines TRBV6-1 with TRBJ1-2, with D unclear. Trimming removed 4 bases at V and 2 bases at J, with 11 bases between. In germline, CDR1 is MNHNS, CDR2 SASEGT. The CDR3 length is 14 residues.